Listed below are T cell receptor beta chains from one sample, sequenced in a study of cytomegalovirus exposure and HLA in healthy donors. Profiling relied on immunoSEQ multiplex PCR, and the TCRdb table lists in-frame clones only, not all of them. The table records tens of thousands of clones, more than 80% of them present only once. Sequencing was performed on PBMCs. Source of these receptors: a woman younger than 35 in good health and CMV-seronegative. Each CDR3 is given without its conserved first and last residue.

V	J	CDR3
TRBV6-5	TRBJ2-2	ASSYWQGNGELF
TRBV7-9	TRBJ2-5	ASSSFRQGLGETQY
TRBV19	TRBJ2-1	ASSISGGGPINEQF
TRBV5-6	TRBJ1-1	ASTRDRSTEAF
TRBV2	TRBJ2-3	ASKGYLADTQY
TRBV7-9	TRBJ1-4	ASSSGQGNGKLF
TRBV7-9	TRBJ2-1	ASSLDRMWEGGNEQF
TRBV18	TRBJ2-5	ASSSGFGGEETQY
TRBV5-1	TRBJ1-2	ASSLGQPSPLFDYGYT
TRBV6-5	TRBJ1-1	ASSYSATNTEAF
TRBV2	TRBJ1-1	ASSDPLGTEAF
TRBV5-4	TRBJ1-2	ASSFSYGYT
TRBV11-1	TRBJ2-3	ASSYTTDTQY
TRBV14	TRBJ1-6	ASSQGTGANNSPLH
TRBV15	TRBJ1-4	ATSRWGQGNEKLF
TRBV4-1	TRBJ1-2	ASSPGLHYGYT
TRBV18	TRBJ2-3	ASSPPSGLAGTDSTDTQY
TRBV28	TRBJ2-7	ASSLAGGYEQY
TRBV10-2	TRBJ2-1	ASSEWGGYNEQF
TRBV10-2	TRBJ2-3	ASSESGSGFTDTQY
TRBV2	TRBJ2-5	ASREDSQETQY
TRBV7-2	TRBJ2-7	ASSLVGGTGSEQY
TRBV27	TRBJ2-7	ASSYRGDSYEQY
TRBV4-1	TRBJ1-5	ASSRGQGEPPQH
TRBV30	TRBJ2-1	AWSVQSNEQF
TRBV5-6	TRBJ2-1	ASSLNGQGTYNEQF
TRBV6-5	TRBJ2-5	ASSYGGNQY